This TCR beta chain was sequenced during a study of T cells in Graves' hyperthyroidism and ophthalmopathy. RNA transcripts were the template for amplifying TCR beta CDR3 regions. HTBI primers were employed in a first-round RT-PCR of the TCR CDR3. From the multiplex PCR reads, TCRdb called clonotypes with MiXCR, one entry per CDR3 protein. The sample holds 500,000 or so distinct CDR3 sequences, under 20% seen once. This CDR3 has 12 amino acids. The germline gives CDR1 MNHEY, CDR2 SVGEGT. Remarks on this clonotype: Its antigen is as yet unknown. The junction differs from germline at one of its ends, possibly a read error.

Study-level points and caveats: Most thyroid clonotypes with frequency above 0.001 were detected in blood.

Clinical Activity Scores of at least 3, NOSPECS grades of at least 4 and durations under 3 months characterized ophthalmopathy patients. Any patient presenting with uncontrolled infection, other autoimmune disease, pregnancy or lactation was left out. Diagnostic decisions used clinical symptoms, serum thyroxine and TRAb, thyroid ultrasound and orbital computed tomography. The specimen was blood. This TCR came from a young woman with Graves' ophthalmopathy. The chain recombines TRBV6-2 or TRBV6-3 with TRBJ2-1; D gene ambiguous. CDR3 bases: TGTGCCGGCAGTTACGCTGTGTATGAGCAGTTCTTC. This gives the protein CAGSYAVYEQFF.